This T cell receptor (beta chain) is from a study of PD-L1 blockade in urothelial cancer. Points from the study as a whole: Enhanced expansion of tumor-associated blood clones at 3 weeks characterized durable-benefit patients.

With respect to this clone: Its antigen is currently unknown.

Time point described: peripheral blood 6 weeks after treatment start. Profiling relied on immunoSEQ multiplex PCR, and the TCRdb table lists in-frame clones only, not all of them. Here the sample spans roughly 120,000 clones, roughly 90% being singletons. There are 14 residues in the CDR3. Unmatched junction bases numbered 4, after V lost 4 bases and J lost 3 bases. Germline assignment: CDR1 MGHRA and CDR2 YSYEKL. V is TRBV4-1 and J is TRBJ1-1, with 8 bases identical to TRBD1. This TCR derives from a man between 60 and 75 years old with urothelial cancer. Sequenced here: PBMCs, sampled around atezolizumab (anti-PD-L1) treatment. The CDR3 is CASSPRQGYTEAFF. The CDR3 nucleotides read TGCGCCAGCAGCCCCCGACAGGGGTACACTGAAGCTTTCTTT.